These 20 T cell receptor beta chains were all obtained from the same sample, sequenced in a study of blood T cell repertoires in COVID-19. The repertoire was sequenced with immunoSEQ multiplex PCR; TCRdb's copy has only in-frame clones and lacks some. The sample lists approximately 350,000 clones; 88% were seen once. Sequenced input: peripheral blood. Receptors originate from a woman between 65 and 79 years old with COVID-19, enrolled during active disease.

This clone is a singleton in its sample. DNA for the CDR3: TGTGCCAGCAGTCAGACAGGGGCCAATCAGCCCCAGCATTTT. Translation: CASSQTGANQPQHF. J is TRBJ1-5 and V is TRBV7-9; TRBD1 agrees at 8 bases. The ends lost 6 bases at V and 3 bases at J; junction bases unmatched: 4. The CDR3 totals 14 residues. Germline values: CDR1 SEHNR, CDR2 FQNEAQ (reference sequence).

This chain uses TRBV12-3 or TRBV12-4 with TRBJ1-1; D uncertain. Trimming took 5 bases from V and 7 from J, leaving 14 bases between them. The length of the CDR3 is 13 residues. The CDR3 region is CASSPPTRIEAFF. The CDR3 DNA follows: TGTGCCAGCAGTCCCCCAACCAGGATTGAAGCTTTCTTT.

In nucleotides, the CDR3 is TGTGCCAGCAGTCCAGGGGGCGCCACTGAAGCTTTCTTT. Its protein product is CASSPGGATEAFF. This chain links TRBV27 with TRBJ1-1, with TRBD1 identical over 8 bases. The CDR3 totals 13 residues. After removal of 5 bases from V and 4 bases from J, the junction contained 3 bases not matched to a gene. CDR1 is MNHEY and CDR2 is SMNVEV in the germline V gene (reference sequence).

This chain connects TRBV4-1 to TRBJ1-2, with D hard to call. The V end lost 1 base, the J end lost 0 bases, and 12 bases lay between the germline ends. The CDR3 loop spans 16 amino acids. CDR1 and CDR2 (germline): MGHRA, YSYEKL. DNA for the CDR3: TGCGCCAGCAGCCAAGCTGTTTCGCTAGCTAACTATGGCTACACCTTC. Its protein is CASSQAVSLANYGYTF.

This clone was observed once. The chain couples TRBV5-1 to TRBJ1-1; D is ambiguous. Trimming took 2 bases from V and 1 from J, leaving 9 bases between them. The CDR3 has 14 residues. Germline V gene sequence: CDR1 SGHRS, CDR2 YFSETQ. CDR3 DNA sequence: TGCGCCAGCAGCTTTGACATAAGGAACACTGAAGCTTTCTTT. Protein product: CASSFDIRNTEAFF.

V and J are TRBV7-9 and TRBJ1-2; perhaps TRBD1 as D (5 bases). The CDR3 loop spans 16 amino acids. Per the germline V gene, CDR1 is SEHNR and CDR2 is FQNEAQ (reference sequence). The V and J ends lost 1 base and 4 bases respectively, with 16 bases between them. Written as DNA, the CDR3 is TGTGCCAGCAGCTTAGTGCTTGGGACGGGGGTCTATGGCTACACCTTC. Translating gives CASSLVLGTGVYGYTF.

The chain is built from TRBV2 and TRBJ1-1; 8 bases match TRBD1. J lost 5 bases, V lost 6 bases, and 5 bases had no gene match. CDR1 and CDR2 from the germline V gene are SNHLY and FYNNEI. This CDR3 comprises 13 residues. The CDR3 DNA reads as TGTGCCAGCAGACAGGGGGAGATTACTGAAGCTTTCTTT. Amino acids: CASRQGEITEAFF.

J is TRBJ2-3 and V is TRBV29-1; TRBD1 agrees at 7 bases. The CDR3 totals 13 residues. Trimming cost V 6 bases and J 2 bases; bases outside gene matches: 5. The V gene's germline CDR1 is SQVTM and CDR2 ANQGSEA. The CDR3 DNA follows: TGCAGCGTGCGAGGACAGGTCACAGATACGCAGTATTTT. This translates into CSVRGQVTDTQYF.

The chain combines TRBV5-1 with TRBJ1-2; 7 bases match TRBD1. From germline, CDR1 is SGHRS and CDR2 YFSETQ. V was clipped by 4 bases and J by 6 bases; unmatched bases: 9. The CDR3 runs to 14 residues. CDR3 residues: CASSEIQGTDGYTF. CDR3 in DNA: TGCGCCAGCAGCGAGATACAGGGGACGGATGGCTACACCTTC.

The V gene is TRBV27, the J gene TRBJ2-2, with no clear D. CDR3 length: 13 residues. V lost 4 bases and J 0 bases, leaving 3 bases between the germline ends. Germline values: CDR1 MNHEY, CDR2 SMNVEV (reference sequence). As DNA, the CDR3 is TGTGCCAGCAGTTACACGAACACCGGGGAGCTGTTTTTT. This gives the protein CASSYTNTGELFF.

The chain employs TRBV3-1 (or the pseudogene TRBV3-2) and TRBJ1-1; D is uncertain. Trimming pared 2 bases from V and 0 bases from J, leaving 7 bases between. CDR1 LGHDT and CDR2 YNNKEL come from the germline V gene (reference sequence). The CDR3 has 14 amino acids. CDR3 protein: CASSQPAMNTEAFF. In DNA, the CDR3 is TGTGCCAGCAGCCAACCCGCGATGAACACTGAAGCTTTCTTT.

The rearrangement uses TRBV9 and TRBJ2-7; 7 bases are a match to TRBD2. V dropped 6 bases and J dropped 3; count of bases not matched to a gene: 18. This CDR3 has 17 residues. Per germline, CDR1 SGDLS and CDR2 YYNGEE. The CDR3 reads CASKAGRCERGLYEQYF. CDR3 coding DNA: TGTGCCAGCAAGGCCGGACGGTGCGAGCGGGGCCTCTACGAGCAGTACTTC.

The chain joins TRBV7-9 to TRBJ1-1; 10 bases are shared with TRBD1. Germline V gives CDR1 SEHNR, CDR2 FQNEAQ (reference sequence). The CDR3 is made up of 15 amino acids. V was pared by 3 bases and J by 5 bases, with 6 bases of the junction left unmatched. The CDR3 is CASSFLTGGRTEAFF. The CDR3 nucleotides are TGTGCCAGCAGCTTTTTGACAGGGGGCAGGACTGAAGCTTTCTTT.

This chain joins TRBV19 and TRBJ1-2; 8 bases align to TRBD1. V lost 5 bases to trimming and J lost 0 bases; unmatched junction nucleotides: 5. Germline CDR1 LNHDA, CDR2 SQIVND (reference sequence). The CDR3 loop spans 15 amino acids. CDR3: CASSVGTGPNYGYTF. DNA of the CDR3: TGTGCCAGTAGTGTCGGGACAGGCCCTAACTATGGCTACACCTTC.

The V and J genes are TRBV30 and TRBJ2-5; D might be TRBD1 (5 bases). The germline V gene encodes CDR1 GTSNPN and CDR2 SVGIG (reference sequence). V gave up 5 bases and J gave up 1 base, with 11 bases separating them. The CDR3 is 13 residues long. CDR3 sequence reads: CAWAPRAQETQYF. CDR3 DNA sequence: TGTGCCTGGGCCCCCAGGGCCCAAGAGACCCAGTACTTC.

The chain couples TRBV5-1 to TRBJ1-2; D gene uncertain. The CDR3 spans 14 residues. The germline V and J ends were trimmed by 2 bases and 6 bases, with 14 bases remaining between them. Germline CDR1 SGHRS, CDR2 YFSETQ. The CDR3 sequence: CASSFRKVEDGYTF. The CDR3 nucleotides are TGCGCCAGCAGCTTCAGGAAAGTGGAGGATGGCTACACCTTC.

This chain links TRBV4-1 with TRBJ1-4; no definite D call. Germline loops: CDR1 MGHRA, CDR2 YSYEKL. Between the trimmed V and J ends, which lost 3 bases and 3 bases, there was a span of 14 bases. This CDR3 contains 16 residues. CDR3: CASSQGSRFANEKLFF. In DNA form, the CDR3 reads TGCGCCAGCAGCCAGGGTAGCCGGTTTGCTAATGAAAAACTGTTTTTT.

The chain carries TRBV19 and TRBJ2-3, with D uncertain. The CDR3 has 15 amino acids. The germline CDR1 and CDR2 sequences are LNHDA and SQIVND (reference sequence). V shed 3 bases and J shed 0 bases, with 10 bases lying between them. This CDR3 reads CASSIWAGSTDTQYF. The DNA for the CDR3 is TGTGCCAGTAGTATTTGGGCCGGTAGCACAGATACGCAGTATTTT.

The gene calls are TRBV29-1 and TRBJ1-2, with TRBD1 as a possible D gene (6 bases). Deletions cut 0 bases from V and 9 bases from J, with 17 bases between. Germline V lookup: CDR1 SQVTM, CDR2 ANQGSEA. The CDR3 covers 14 residues. For the CDR3, the DNA is TGCAGCGTTGAAGATCAGGGGTACAGCGGGAGCTACACCTTC. This gives the protein CSVEDQGYSGSYTF. The full variable domain, its missing parts supplied by reference TRBV29-1 and TRBJ1-2, is SAVISQKPSRDICQRGTSLTIQCQVDSQVTMMFWYRQQPGQSLTLIATANQGSEATYESGFVIDKFPISRPNLTFSTLTVSNMSPEDSSIYLCSVEDQGYSGSYTFGSGTRLTVV.

The genes are TRBV5-1 and TRBJ2-7; TRBD1 is a possible D gene (7 bases). The CDR3 has 12 residues. Trimming took off 4 bases at V and 5 bases at J, with 10 bases between the two ends. The germline V gene encodes CDR1 SGHRS and CDR2 YFSETQ. Here the CDR3 reads CASSVRGDEQYF. CDR3 coding DNA: TGCGCCAGCAGCGTCAGGGGGGACGAGCAGTACTTC. The complete variable domain, with remaining parts taken from reference TRBV5-1 and TRBJ2-7, reads KAGVTQTPRYLIKTRGQQVTLSCSPISGHRSVSWYQQTPGQGLQFLFEYFSETQRNKGNFPGRFSGRQFSNSRSEMNVSTLELGDSALYLCASSVRGDEQYFGPGTRLTVT.